This note documents a single T cell receptor beta chain sequence. This clonotype was seen ten or more times. What this receptor recognizes is not known. Base quality data are lacking; no much larger clone is found one base away. This specimen belongs to a study of patients and donors after allogeneic stem cell transplantation (dated by TCRdb to 2019 to 2021). Library creation used RT-PCR. The sequencer listed for this sample is NextSeq 550. TCRdb trimmed the raw reads at Q25, called clones with MiXCR and kept productive beta chains. Each entry is one CDR3 protein sequence, shown with its most common DNA and genes. In all, the sample holds about 87,000 distinct CDR3 sequences, and 4% to 5% of those were seen once. The leading ten clones occupy roughly 2.5% of the sample. This receptor was identified in a human donor who was either an allogeneic HSCT recipient or a stem cell or donor lymphocyte infusion donor (not recorded which). It is not recorded whose cells these are; they may come from a transplant donor. The specimen was blood, either unsorted or a sorted T cell fraction (not recorded which).

The encoded CDR3 is CSARSSNDYEQYF. The DNA sequence is given as TGCAGTGCTAGGTCTAGTAATGACTACGAGCAGTACTTC. Rearrangement joined TRBV20-1 to TRBJ2-7; the D gene identity is not certain. Deletion took 3 bases off V and 3 bases off J, with a span of 12 bases between the germline ends. From the germline V gene (reference sequence), CDR1 is DFQATT and CDR2 is SNEGSKA. Taken from cysteine to phenylalanine, the CDR3 has 13 residues. The retained sequence is limited to the CDR3, 39 bases, with the frame set at the first base.